These T cell receptor beta chains were read from a single sample in a study of regulatory T cells in long-lasting Graves disease. TCRdb reprocessed the multiplex PCR reads with MiXCR, giving one entry per CDR3 protein. The data contain a few hundred thousand distinct CDR3 sequences, roughly a quarter of them seen just once; the ten biggest clones take up about 27%. The specimen was peripheral blood mononuclear cells (PBMCs), collected when the disease was refractory, from a patient treated with antithyroid drugs. Receptors originate from a female donor with Graves disease. The CDR3 runs from the conserved cysteine through the conserved F or W. Fields, in order: clone size, D gene, J gene, CDR3 length, V gene, CDR3 protein, CDR3 DNA. The D gene is left open where the match is weak. Only some rows state a clone size, as once, few, many or a class for expanded clones.

- TRBD1 TRBJ1-6 15 TRBV3-1 CASSPRQGAQSPLHF TGTGCCAGCAGCCCACGACAGGGGGCTCAATCACCCCTCCACTTT
- - TRBJ2-3 14 TRBV27 CASSLARGSDTQYF TGTGCCAGCAGTTTGGCCAGAGGTTCAGATACGCAGTATTTT
few - TRBJ1-6 15 TRBV9 CASSVGATVNSPLHF TGTGCCAGCAGCGTAGGCGCGACAGTTAATTCACCCCTCCACTTT
few - TRBJ1-5 14 TRBV19 CASSILTGNQPQHF TGTGCCAGTAGTATATTGACAGGCAATCAGCCCCAGCATTTT
- - TRBJ2-4 14 TRBV5-6 CASSLRVAKNIQYF TGTGCCAGCAGCCTAAGGGTTGCCAAAAACATTCAGTACTTC
many TRBD2 TRBJ2-7 15 TRBV7-2 CASSLAGTSGNEQYF TGTGCCAGCAGCTTAGCCGGGACTAGCGGGAACGAGCAGTACTTC
many - TRBJ1-4 14 TRBV3-1 CASRPDSTAEKLFF TGTGCCAGCAGGCCCGACAGCACGGCTGAAAAACTGTTTTTT
many - TRBJ1-2 13 TRBV5-6 CASIAGGMYGYTF TGTGCCAGCATTGCGGGAGGGATGTATGGCTACACCTTC
- - TRBJ1-5 13 TRBV7-9 CASSGVNNQPQHF TGTGCCAGCAGTGGAGTGAACAATCAGCCCCAGCATTTT
many - TRBJ2-7 12 TRBV29-1 CSVEKQGHEQYF TGCAGCGTTGAGAAACAGGGCCACGAGCAGTACTTC
few - TRBJ2-7 13 TRBV5-6 CASSFWLEYEQYF TGTGCCAGCAGCTTTTGGCTTGAATACGAGCAGTACTTC
- - TRBJ2-2 12 TRBV7-9 CASSSYGGELFF TGTGCCAGCAGCTCGTACGGTGGGGAGCTGTTTTTT
many TRBD1 TRBJ2-5 14 TRBV29-1 CSVDRQGAAETQYF TGCAGCGTTGATCGACAGGGGGCTGCGGAGACCCAGTACTTC
- TRBD1 TRBJ1-2 13 TRBV7-9 CASSPTGELGYTF TGTGCCAGCAGCCCGACAGGGGAACTTGGCTACACCTTC
- - TRBJ1-2 13 TRBV7-9 CASSPGTYYGYTF TGTGCCAGCAGCCCAGGGACTTACTATGGCTACACCTTC
once - TRBJ2-5 19 TRBV7-9 CASSLLSLDKHHGGETQYF TGTGCCAGCAGCTTATTATCGCTCGACAAACACCACGGAGGTGAGACCCAGTACTTC
- - TRBJ2-2 16 TRBV6-1 CASSPPIFGDTGELFF TGTGCCAGCAGTCCACCAATATTCGGGGACACCGGGGAGCTGTTTTTT
few - TRBJ2-3 12 TRBV29-1 CSVRLDTDTQYF TGCAGCGTCAGACTAGACACAGATACGCAGTATTTT
many - TRBJ2-5 13 TRBV12-3/TRBV12-4 CASTPGGRETQYF TGTGCCAGCACCCCTGGAGGGAGAGAGACCCAGTACTTC
- - TRBJ2-3 12 TRBV13 CASSLRLDTQYF TGTGCCAGCAGCTTACGGCTAGATACGCAGTATTTT
many TRBD1 TRBJ2-5 15 TRBV2 CASSSGTGREETQYF TGTGCCAGCAGTTCCGGGACAGGTCGTGAAGAGACCCAGTACTTC
few - TRBJ1-2 15 TRBV4-3 CASSQDGRGAYGYTF TGCGCCAGCAGCCAAGATGGCAGGGGCGCCTATGGCTACACCTTC
- - TRBJ2-2 16 TRBV24-1 CATSDPGTSFTGELFF TGTGCCACCAGTGATCCAGGGACTTCTTTCACCGGGGAGCTGTTTTTT
- - TRBJ1-5 13 TRBV6-2/TRBV6-3 CASTDDSNQPQHF TGTGCCAGCACCGACGATAGCAATCAGCCCCAGCATTTT